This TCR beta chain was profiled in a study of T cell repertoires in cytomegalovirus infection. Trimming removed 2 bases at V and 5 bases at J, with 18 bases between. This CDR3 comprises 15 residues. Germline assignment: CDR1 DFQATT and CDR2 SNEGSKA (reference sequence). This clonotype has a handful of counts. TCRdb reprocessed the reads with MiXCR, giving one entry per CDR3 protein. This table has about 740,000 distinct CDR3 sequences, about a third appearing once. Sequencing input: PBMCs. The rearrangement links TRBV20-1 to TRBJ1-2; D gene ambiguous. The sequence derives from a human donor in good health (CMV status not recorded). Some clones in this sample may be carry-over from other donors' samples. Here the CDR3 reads CSARQESPRRYGYTF. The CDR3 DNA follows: TGCAGTGCTAGACAGGAGTCCCCTCGGAGGTATGGCTACACCTTC.